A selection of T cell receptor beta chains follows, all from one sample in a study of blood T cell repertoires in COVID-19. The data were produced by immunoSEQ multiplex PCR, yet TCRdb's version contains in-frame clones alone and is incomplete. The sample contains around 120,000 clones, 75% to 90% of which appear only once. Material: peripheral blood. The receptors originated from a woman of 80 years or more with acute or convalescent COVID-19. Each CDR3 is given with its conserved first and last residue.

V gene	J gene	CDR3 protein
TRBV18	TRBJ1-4	CASTRQNNEKLFF
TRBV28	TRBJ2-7	CASSLYEGAYEQYF
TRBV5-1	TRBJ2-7	CASSITLAGGRYEQYF
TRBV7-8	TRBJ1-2	CAPRGGNYGYTF
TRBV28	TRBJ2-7	CASKGGGGSGTYEQYF
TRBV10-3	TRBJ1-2	CAISYSPQDYGYTF
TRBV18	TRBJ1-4	CASSPRVSVQGENNEKLFF
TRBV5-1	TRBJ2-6	CASSSGTGIAGANVLTF
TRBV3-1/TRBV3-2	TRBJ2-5	CASSQARLVGFETQYF
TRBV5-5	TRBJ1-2	CASSLPGQNYGYTF
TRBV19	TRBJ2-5	CASSGLAGVSWETQYF
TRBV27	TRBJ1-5	CASSPGQGGYQPQHF
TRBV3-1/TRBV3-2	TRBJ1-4	CASRGTGTEKLFF
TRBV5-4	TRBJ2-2	CASSFGGGAGSGGELFF
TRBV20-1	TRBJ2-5	CSGGAEETQYF